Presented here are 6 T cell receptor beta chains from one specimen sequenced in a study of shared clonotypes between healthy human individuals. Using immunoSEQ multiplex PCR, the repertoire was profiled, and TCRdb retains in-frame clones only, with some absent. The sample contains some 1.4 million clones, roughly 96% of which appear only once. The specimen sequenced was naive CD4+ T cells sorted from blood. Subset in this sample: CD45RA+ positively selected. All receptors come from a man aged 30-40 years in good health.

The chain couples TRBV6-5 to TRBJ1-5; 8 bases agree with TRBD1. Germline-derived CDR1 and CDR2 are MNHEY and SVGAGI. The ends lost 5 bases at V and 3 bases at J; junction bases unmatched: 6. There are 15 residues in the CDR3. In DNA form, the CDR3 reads TGTGCCAGCAGTCCCCGGGACAGGTACAATCAGCCCCAGCATTTT. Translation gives CASSPRDRYNQPQHF.

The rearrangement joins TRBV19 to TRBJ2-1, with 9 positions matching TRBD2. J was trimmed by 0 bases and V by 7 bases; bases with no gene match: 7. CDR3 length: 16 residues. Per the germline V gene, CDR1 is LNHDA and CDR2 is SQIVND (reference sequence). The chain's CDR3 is CASNGGRAASYNEQFF. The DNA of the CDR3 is TGTGCCAGTAACGGCGGGAGGGCCGCCTCCTACAATGAGCAGTTCTTC. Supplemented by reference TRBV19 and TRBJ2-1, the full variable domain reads DGGITQSPKYLFRKEGQNVTLSCEQNLNHDAMYWYRQDPGQGLRLIYYSQIVNDFQKGDIAEGYSVSREKKESFPLTVTSAQKNPTAFYLCASNGGRAASYNEQFFGPGTRLTVL.

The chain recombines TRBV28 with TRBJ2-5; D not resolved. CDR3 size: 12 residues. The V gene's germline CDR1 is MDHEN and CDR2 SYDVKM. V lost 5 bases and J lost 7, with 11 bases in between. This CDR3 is CASSPLSGTQYF. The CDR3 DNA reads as TGTGCCAGCAGTCCCCTATCCGGGACCCAGTACTTC. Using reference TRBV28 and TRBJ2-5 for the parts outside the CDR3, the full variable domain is DVKVTQSSRYLVKRTGEKVFLECVQDMDHENMFWYRQDPGLGLRLIYFSYDVKMKEKGDIPEGYSVSREKKERFSLILESASTNQTSMYLCASSPLSGTQYFGPGTRLLVL.

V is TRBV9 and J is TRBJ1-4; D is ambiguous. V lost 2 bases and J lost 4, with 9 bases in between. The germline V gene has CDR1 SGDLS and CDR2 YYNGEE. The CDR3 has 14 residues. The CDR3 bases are TGTGCCAGCAGCGTTGACGGCGATAATGAAAAACTGTTTTTT. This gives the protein CASSVDGDNEKLFF.

The CDR3, as DNA: TGTGCCAGCTCACCAGCCAAACAGGGGAGCGGGACAGAGACCCAGTACTTC. This gives the protein CASSPAKQGSGTETQYF. V is TRBV18 and J is TRBJ2-5; possibly TRBD1 or TRBD2 for D (7 bases each). Trimming took 2 bases from V and 4 from J, leaving 20 bases between them. CDR3 length: 17 amino acids. The germline gives CDR1 KGHSH, CDR2 LQKENI.

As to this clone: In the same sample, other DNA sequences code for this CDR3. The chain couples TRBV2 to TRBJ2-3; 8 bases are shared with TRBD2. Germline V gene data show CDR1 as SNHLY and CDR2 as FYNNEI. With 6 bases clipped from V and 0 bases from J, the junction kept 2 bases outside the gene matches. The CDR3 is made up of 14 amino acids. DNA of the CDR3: TGTGCCAGCAGGTCTAGCGGGAGCACAGATACGCAGTATTTT. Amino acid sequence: CASRSSGSTDTQYF.